This T cell receptor beta chain was identified in a study of human thymus T cells. Regarding the study as a whole: Apparent bias marked the V and J gene usage of thymic and blood repertoires.

Germline lookup yields CDR1 SEHNR and CDR2 FQNEAQ (reference sequence). This CDR3 is 15 amino acids long. V trimming: 9 bases; J trimming: 3 bases; junction bases outside the gene matches: 13. Among the donors, all were healthy Finnish infants having corrective surgery for congenital heart defects. During surgery, about 0.45-1 mL peripheral blood was drawn from four of eight donors. All available leukocytes, rather than a set cell count, yielded the blood DNA. Clones were read by immunoSEQ multiplex PCR, and TCRdb kept only the in-frame ones, dropping some. There are some 50,000 clones in the sample; 85% to 95% occur only once, and 0.15% to 0.2% lies in the top ten. On this clone: Its antigen remains unidentified.

Sequencing was done on a sample of blood. The clonotype was recovered from a girl younger than two with a congenital heart defect but otherwise immunologically healthy. V gene TRBV7-9 combines with J gene TRBJ1-1; TRBD1 agrees at 7 bases. CDR3: CARTPIGGIDTEAFF. CDR3 nucleotides: TGTGCCAGGACACCAATAGGGGGCATCGACACTGAAGCTTTCTTT. Combining the CDR3 with reference TRBV7-9 and TRBJ1-1 gives the whole variable domain DTGVSQNPRHKITKRGQNVTFRCDPISEHNRLYWYRQTLGQGPEFLTYFQNEAQLEKSRLLSDRFSAERPKGSFSTLEIQRTEQGDSAMYLCARTPIGGIDTEAFFGQGTRLTVV.